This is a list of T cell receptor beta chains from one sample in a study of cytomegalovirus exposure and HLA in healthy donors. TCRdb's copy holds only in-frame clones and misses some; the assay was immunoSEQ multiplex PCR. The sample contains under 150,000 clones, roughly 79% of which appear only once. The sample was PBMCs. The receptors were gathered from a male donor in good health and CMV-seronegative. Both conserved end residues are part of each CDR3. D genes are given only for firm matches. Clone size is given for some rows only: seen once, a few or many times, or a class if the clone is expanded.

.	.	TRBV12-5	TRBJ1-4	CASGLSQGRANEKLFF	TGTGCTAGTGGTTTGTCCCAGGGGAGAGCTAATGAAAAACTGTTTTTT
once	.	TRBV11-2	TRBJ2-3	CASSFLDLDTDTQYF	TGTGCCAGCAGCTTTCTAGACTTGGACACAGATACGCAGTATTTT
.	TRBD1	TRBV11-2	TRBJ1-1	CASSSGQGNTEAFF	TGTGCCAGCAGCTCGGGACAGGGGAACACTGAAGCTTTCTTT
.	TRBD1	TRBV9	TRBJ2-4	CASSATGNGKNIQYF	TGTGCCAGCAGCGCGACAGGGAATGGCAAAAACATTCAGTACTTC
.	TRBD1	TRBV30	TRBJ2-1	CAWSGQGATYNEQFF	TGTGCCTGGAGCGGACAGGGCGCGACATACAATGAGCAGTTCTTC
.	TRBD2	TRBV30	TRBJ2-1	CAWSPGAASGGSYNEQFF	TGTGCCTGGAGTCCCGGGGCGGCTAGCGGGGGCTCCTACAATGAGCAGTTCTTC
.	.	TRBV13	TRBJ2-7	CASSPDSSYEQYF	TGTGCCAGCAGCCCAGACAGTTCCTACGAGCAGTACTTC
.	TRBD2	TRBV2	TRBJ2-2	CASSELAGGTGELFF	TGTGCCAGCAGTGAACTAGCGGGGGGTACCGGGGAGCTGTTTTTT
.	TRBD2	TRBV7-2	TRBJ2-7	CASSTRLAGKQYF	TGTGCCAGCAGCACCCGACTAGCTGGCAAGCAGTACTTC
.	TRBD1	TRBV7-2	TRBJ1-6	CASSLGGQGLSPLHF	TGTGCCAGCAGCTTAGGGGGACAGGGACTTTCACCCCTCCACTTT
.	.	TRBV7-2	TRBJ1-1	CASSPLGGALTEAFF	TGTGCCAGCAGCCCCCTTGGAGGGGCGCTGACTGAAGCTTTCTTT
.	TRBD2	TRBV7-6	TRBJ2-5	CASSFGTSEETQYF	TGTGCCAGCAGCTTTGGGACTAGCGAGGAGACCCAGTACTTC
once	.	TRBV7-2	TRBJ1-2	CASSNQMDRNYGYTF	TGTGCCAGCAGCAATCAAATGGACAGAAACTATGGCTACACCTTC
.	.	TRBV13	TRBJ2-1	CASSSRTTSYNEQFF	TGTGCCAGCAGCTCGCGGACTACCTCCTACAATGAGCAGTTCTTC
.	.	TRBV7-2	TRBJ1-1	CASSNTVNTEAFF	TGTGCCAGCAGCAATACAGTTAACACTGAAGCTTTCTTT
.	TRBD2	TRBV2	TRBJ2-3	CASSRERGGDTQYF	TGTGCCAGCAGTCGGGAGCGGGGGGGGGATACGCAGTATTTT
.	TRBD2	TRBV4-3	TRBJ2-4	CASSQDQTSGGGDIQYF	TGCGCCAGCAGCCAAGATCAGACTAGCGGGGGGGGAGACATTCAGTACTTC
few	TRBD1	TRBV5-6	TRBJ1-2	CATNRGRDYGYTF	TGTGCCACCAACAGGGGCCGGGACTATGGCTACACCTTC
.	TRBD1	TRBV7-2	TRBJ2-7	CASSRDRNDEQYF	TGTGCCAGCAGCCGGGACAGAAATGACGAGCAGTACTTC
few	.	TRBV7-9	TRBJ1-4	CASSTLYQGATNEKLFF	TGTGCCAGCAGCACTCTATACCAAGGAGCAACTAATGAAAAACTGTTTTTT
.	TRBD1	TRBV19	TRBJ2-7	CASSRPGTGINEQYF	TGTGCCAGTAGTAGACCCGGGACAGGGATAAACGAGCAGTACTTC
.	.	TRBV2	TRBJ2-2	CASSEEARGGELFF	TGTGCCAGCAGTGAGGAGGCCCGCGGCGGGGAGCTGTTTTTT
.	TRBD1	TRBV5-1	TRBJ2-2	CASSLEMGQSNTGELFF	TGCGCCAGCAGCTTGGAAATGGGACAGTCGAACACCGGGGAGCTGTTTTTT
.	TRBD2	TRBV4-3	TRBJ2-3	CASSQGGLAADTQYF	TGCGCCAGCAGCCAAGGGGGACTAGCCGCAGATACGCAGTATTTT
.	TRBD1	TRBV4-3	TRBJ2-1	CASSHTDRDRDNEQFF	TGCGCCAGCAGCCACACCGACCGGGACAGGGACAATGAGCAGTTCTTC
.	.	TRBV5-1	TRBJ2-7	CASSIGGLPSYEQYF	TGCGCCAGCAGCATTGGGGGACTCCCTTCCTACGAGCAGTACTTC
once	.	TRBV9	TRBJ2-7	CASSVDGHSYEQYF	TGTGCCAGCAGCGTAGACGGTCATTCCTACGAGCAGTACTTC
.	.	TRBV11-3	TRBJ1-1	CASSLGGDEAFF	TGTGCCAGCAGCTTAGGCGGGGATGAAGCTTTCTTT
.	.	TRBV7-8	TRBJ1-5	CASRETASNQPQHF	TGTGCCAGCAGGGAGACAGCTAGCAATCAGCCCCAGCATTTT
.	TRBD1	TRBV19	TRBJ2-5	CASSISGQGRETQYF	TGTGCCAGTAGTATCTCTGGACAGGGCAGGGAGACCCAGTACTTC
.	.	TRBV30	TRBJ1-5	CAWSLPGVNQPQHF	TGTGCCTGGAGTCTACCAGGGGTCAATCAGCCCCAGCATTTT
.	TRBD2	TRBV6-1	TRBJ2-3	CASSARDSGGVRDTQYF	TGTGCCAGCAGTGCTCGGGACAGCGGGGGGGTAAGGGATACGCAGTATTTT
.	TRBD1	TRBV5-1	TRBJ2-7	CASSLRDSSEQYF	TGCGCCAGCAGCTTGAGGGACAGCTCCGAGCAGTACTTC
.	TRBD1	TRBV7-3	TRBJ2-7	CASSQGTALSTSYEQYF	TGTGCCAGCAGCCAGGGGACAGCACTCTCGACTTCCTACGAGCAGTACTTC
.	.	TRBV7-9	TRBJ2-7	CASSAESAPHGYEQYF	TGTGCCAGCAGCGCGGAGAGCGCACCGCATGGATACGAGCAGTACTTC
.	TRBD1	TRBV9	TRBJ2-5	CASSSQSGTGVETQYF	TGTGCCAGCAGCTCCCAAAGCGGGACAGGGGTAGAGACCCAGTACTTC
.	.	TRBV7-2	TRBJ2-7	CASSLSPGLGYEQYF	TGTGCCAGCAGCTTATCCCCAGGACTGGGCTACGAGCAGTACTTC
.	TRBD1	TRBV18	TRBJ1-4	CASSPKEGQKNEKLFF	TGTGCCAGCTCACCAAAGGAGGGACAGAAGAATGAAAAACTGTTTTTT
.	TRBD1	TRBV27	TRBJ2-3	CASTKIGQGTDTQYF	TGTGCCAGCACCAAGATCGGACAGGGCACAGATACGCAGTATTTT
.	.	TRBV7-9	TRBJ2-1	CSSSFAPRGHEQFF	TGTTCCAGCAGCTTTGCCCCCAGGGGACACGAGCAGTTCTTC
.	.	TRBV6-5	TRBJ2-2	CASSSLGTGELFF	TGTGCCAGCAGTTCGCTAGGAACCGGGGAGCTGTTTTTT
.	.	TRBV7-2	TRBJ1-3	CASSLAYRAGNTIYF	TGTGCCAGCAGCTTAGCGTACAGGGCTGGAAACACCATATATTTT